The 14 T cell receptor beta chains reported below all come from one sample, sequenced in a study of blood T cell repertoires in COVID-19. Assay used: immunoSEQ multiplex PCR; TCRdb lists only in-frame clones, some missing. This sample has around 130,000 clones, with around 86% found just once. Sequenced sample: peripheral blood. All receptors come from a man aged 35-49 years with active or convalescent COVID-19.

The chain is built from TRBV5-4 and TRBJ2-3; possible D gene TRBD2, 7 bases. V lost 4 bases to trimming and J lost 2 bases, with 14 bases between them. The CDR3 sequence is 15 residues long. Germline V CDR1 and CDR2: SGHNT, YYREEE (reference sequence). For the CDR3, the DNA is TGTGCCAGCAGCGCGGGGGCGCGGGACACAGATACGCAGTATTTT. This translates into CASSAGARDTDTQYF.

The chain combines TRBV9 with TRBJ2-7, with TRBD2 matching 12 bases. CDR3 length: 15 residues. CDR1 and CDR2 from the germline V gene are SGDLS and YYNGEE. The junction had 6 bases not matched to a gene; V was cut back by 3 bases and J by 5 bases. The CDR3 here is CASSALAGGPDEQYF. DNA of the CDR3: TGTGCCAGCAGCGCCCTAGCGGGGGGGCCGGACGAGCAGTACTTC.

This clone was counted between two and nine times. CDR3 amino acids: CASSSGQGKIYGYTF. DNA of the CDR3: TGTGCCAGCAGCTCTGGACAGGGAAAAATCTATGGCTACACCTTC. The rearrangement uses TRBV7-2 and TRBJ1-2; 8 positions match TRBD1. Per germline, CDR1 SGHTA and CDR2 FQGNSA. The V segment lost 4 bases and the J segment 4 bases; nucleotides outside the gene matches: 8. This CDR3 has 15 residues.

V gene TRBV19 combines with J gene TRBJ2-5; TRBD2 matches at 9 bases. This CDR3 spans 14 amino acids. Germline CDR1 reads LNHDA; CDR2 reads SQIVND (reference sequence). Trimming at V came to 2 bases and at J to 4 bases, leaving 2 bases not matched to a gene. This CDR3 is CASSIKRGVETQYF. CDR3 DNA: TGTGCCAGTAGTATAAAGCGGGGGGTAGAGACCCAGTACTTC.

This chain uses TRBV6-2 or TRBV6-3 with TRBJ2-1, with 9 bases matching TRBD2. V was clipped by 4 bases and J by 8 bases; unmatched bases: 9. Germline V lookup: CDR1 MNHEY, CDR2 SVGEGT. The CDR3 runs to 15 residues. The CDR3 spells CASSSSAGGLDEQFF. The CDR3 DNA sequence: TGTGCCAGCAGTTCCTCTGCGGGGGGGCTCGATGAGCAGTTCTTC.

The DNA for the CDR3 is TGCGCCAGCGGCCTCAATGCATACTACAATGAGCAGTTCTTC. Amino acid sequence: CASGLNAYYNEQFF. The rearrangement joins TRBV5-1 to TRBJ2-1; D remains unclear. The CDR3 has 14 residues. Trimming pared 7 bases from V and 3 bases from J, leaving 14 bases between. Germline V gene data show CDR1 as SGHRS and CDR2 as YFSETQ.

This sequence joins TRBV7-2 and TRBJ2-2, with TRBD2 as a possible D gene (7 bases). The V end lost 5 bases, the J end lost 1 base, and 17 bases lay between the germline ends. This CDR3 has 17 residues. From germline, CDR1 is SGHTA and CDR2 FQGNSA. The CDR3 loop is CASSPRGGAGNTGELFF. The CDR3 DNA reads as TGTGCCAGCAGCCCTCGAGGGGGGGCCGGGAACACCGGGGAGCTGTTTTTT.

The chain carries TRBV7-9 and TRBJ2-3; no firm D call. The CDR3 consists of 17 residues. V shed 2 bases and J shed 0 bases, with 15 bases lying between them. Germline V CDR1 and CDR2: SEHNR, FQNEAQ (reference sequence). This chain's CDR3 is CASSLNPKRTSTDTQYF. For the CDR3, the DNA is TGTGCCAGCAGCTTAAACCCTAAGCGAACGAGCACAGATACGCAGTATTTT.

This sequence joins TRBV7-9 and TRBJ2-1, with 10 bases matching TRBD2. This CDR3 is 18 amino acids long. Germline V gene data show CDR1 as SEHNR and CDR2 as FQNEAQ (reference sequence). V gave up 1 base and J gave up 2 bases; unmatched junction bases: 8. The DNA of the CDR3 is TGTGCCAGCAGCTTAGGGCAGCGGGGGGGCTACACCTACAATGAGCAGTTCTTC. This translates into CASSLGQRGGYTYNEQFF.

CDR3 nucleotides: TGTGCCAGCAGCCCCGCCAATAGTTTAGCTAACTATGGCTACACCTTC. Its protein product is CASSPANSLANYGYTF. The chain uses TRBV4-2 and TRBJ1-2; D remains ambiguous. Germline CDR1 is LGHNA and CDR2 is YNFKEQ. The CDR3 length is 16 residues. V shed 4 bases and J shed 0 bases, with 15 bases lying between them.

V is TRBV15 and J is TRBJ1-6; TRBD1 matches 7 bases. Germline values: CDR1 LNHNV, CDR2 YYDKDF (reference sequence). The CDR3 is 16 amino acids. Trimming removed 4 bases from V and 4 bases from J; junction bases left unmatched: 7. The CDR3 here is CATSTTPTGYNSPLHF. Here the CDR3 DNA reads TGTGCCACCAGCACAACCCCGACAGGGTATAATTCACCCCTCCACTTT.

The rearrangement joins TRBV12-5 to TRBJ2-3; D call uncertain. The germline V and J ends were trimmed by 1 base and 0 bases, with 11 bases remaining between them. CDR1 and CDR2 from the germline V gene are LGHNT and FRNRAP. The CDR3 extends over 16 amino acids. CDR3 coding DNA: TGTGCTAGTGGTTTGGGGGCAAGCACTAGCACAGATACGCAGTATTTT. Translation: CASGLGASTSTDTQYF.

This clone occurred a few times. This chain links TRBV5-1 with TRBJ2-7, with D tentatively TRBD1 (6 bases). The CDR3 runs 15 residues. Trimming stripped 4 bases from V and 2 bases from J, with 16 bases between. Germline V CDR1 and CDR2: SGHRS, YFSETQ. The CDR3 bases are TGCGCCAGCAGCAAAGAGGGGACACCTACCTACGAGCAGTACTTC. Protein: CASSKEGTPTYEQYF. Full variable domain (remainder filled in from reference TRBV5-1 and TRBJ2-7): KAGVTQTPRYLIKTRGQQVTLSCSPISGHRSVSWYQQTPGQGLQFLFEYFSETQRNKGNFPGRFSGRQFSNSRSEMNVSTLELGDSALYLCASSKEGTPTYEQYFGPGTRLTVT.

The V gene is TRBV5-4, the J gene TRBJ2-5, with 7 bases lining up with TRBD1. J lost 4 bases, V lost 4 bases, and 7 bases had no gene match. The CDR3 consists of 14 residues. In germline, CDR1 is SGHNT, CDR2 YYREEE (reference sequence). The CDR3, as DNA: TGTGCCAGCAGCCCCCTCCGACAGGGAGAGACCCAGTACTTC. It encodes CASSPLRQGETQYF. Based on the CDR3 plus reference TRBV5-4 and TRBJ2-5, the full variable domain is ETGVTQSPTHLIKTRGQQVTLRCSSQSGHNTVSWYQQALGQGPQFIFQYYREEENGRGNFPPRFSGLQFPNYSSELNVNALELDDSALYLCASSPLRQGETQYFGPGTRLLVL.